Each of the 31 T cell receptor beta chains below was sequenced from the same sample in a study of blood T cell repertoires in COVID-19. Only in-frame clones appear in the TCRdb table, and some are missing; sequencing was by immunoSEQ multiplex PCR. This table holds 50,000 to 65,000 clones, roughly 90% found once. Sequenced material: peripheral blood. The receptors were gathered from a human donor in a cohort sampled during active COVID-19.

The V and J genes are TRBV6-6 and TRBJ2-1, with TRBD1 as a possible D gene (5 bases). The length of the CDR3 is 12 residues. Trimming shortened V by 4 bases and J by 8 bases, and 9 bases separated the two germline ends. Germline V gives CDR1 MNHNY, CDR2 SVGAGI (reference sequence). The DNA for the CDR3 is TGTGCCAGCAGTTTACAGGTGGATGAGCAGTTCTTC. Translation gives CASSLQVDEQFF.

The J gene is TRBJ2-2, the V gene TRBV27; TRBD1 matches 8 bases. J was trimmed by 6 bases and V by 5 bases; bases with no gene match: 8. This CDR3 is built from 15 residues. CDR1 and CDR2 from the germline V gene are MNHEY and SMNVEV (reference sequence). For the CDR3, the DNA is TGTGCCAGCAGTCAATATCCGGACAGGGCCGGGGAGCTGTTTTTT. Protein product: CASSQYPDRAGELFF.

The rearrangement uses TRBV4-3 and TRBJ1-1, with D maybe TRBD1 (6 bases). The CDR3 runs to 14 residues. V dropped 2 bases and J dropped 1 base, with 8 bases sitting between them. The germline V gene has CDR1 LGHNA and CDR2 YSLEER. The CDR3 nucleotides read TGCGCCAGCAGCCAACGACAGGCGAACACTGAAGCTTTCTTT. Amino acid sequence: CASSQRQANTEAFF.

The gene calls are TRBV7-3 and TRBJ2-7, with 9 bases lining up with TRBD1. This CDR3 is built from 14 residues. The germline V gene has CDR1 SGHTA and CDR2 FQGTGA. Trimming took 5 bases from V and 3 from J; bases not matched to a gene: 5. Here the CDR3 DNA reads TGTGCCAGCAGCCCTACAGGGGGCGGCTACGAGCAGTACTTC. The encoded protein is CASSPTGGGYEQYF.

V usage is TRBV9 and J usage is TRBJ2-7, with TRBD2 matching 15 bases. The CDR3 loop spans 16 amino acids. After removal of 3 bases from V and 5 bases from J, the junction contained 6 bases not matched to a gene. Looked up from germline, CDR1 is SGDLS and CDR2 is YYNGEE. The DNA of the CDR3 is TGTGCCAGCAGCGAGGGCGGACTAGCGGGGGGGAACGAGCAGTACTTC. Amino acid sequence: CASSEGGLAGGNEQYF.

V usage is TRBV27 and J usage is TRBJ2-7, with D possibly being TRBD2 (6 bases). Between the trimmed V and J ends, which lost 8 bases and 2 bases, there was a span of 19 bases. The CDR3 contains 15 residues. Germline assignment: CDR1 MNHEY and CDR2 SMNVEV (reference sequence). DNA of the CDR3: TGTGCCAGCCGAAGTTTGGCGGGACTTACCTACGAGCAGTACTTC. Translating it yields CASRSLAGLTYEQYF.

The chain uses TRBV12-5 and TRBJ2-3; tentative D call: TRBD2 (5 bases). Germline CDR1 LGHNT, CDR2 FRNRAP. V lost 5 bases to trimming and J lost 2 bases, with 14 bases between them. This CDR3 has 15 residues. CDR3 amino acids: CASGAALGITDTQYF. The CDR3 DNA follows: TGTGCTAGTGGTGCGGCACTAGGGATCACAGATACGCAGTATTTT.

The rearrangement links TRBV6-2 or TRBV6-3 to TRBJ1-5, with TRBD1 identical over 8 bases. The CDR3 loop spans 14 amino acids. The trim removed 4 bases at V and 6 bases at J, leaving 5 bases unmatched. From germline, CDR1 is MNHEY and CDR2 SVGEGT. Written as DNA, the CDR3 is TGTGCCAGCAGTTTCGACAGGGGCCCTCAGCCCCAGCATTTT. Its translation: CASSFDRGPQPQHF.

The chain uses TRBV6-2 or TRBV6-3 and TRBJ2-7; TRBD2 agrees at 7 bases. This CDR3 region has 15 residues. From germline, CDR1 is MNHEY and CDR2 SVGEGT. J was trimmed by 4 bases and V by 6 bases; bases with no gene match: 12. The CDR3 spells CASSHRAGVVYEQYF. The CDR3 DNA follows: TGTGCCAGCAGCCACCGGGCGGGAGTGGTTTACGAGCAGTACTTC.

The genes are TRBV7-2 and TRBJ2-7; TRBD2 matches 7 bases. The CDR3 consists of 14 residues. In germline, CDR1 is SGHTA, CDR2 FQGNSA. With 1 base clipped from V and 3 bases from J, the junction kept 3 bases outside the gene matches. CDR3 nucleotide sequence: TGTGCCAGCAGCTTAGACGGGGGGTTCTACGAGCAGTACTTC. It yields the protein CASSLDGGFYEQYF. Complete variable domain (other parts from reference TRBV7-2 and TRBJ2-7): GAGVSQSPSNKVTEKGKDVELRCDPISGHTALYWYRQSLGQGLEFLIYFQGNSAPDKSGLPSDRFSAERTGGSVSTLTIQRTQQEDSAVYLCASSLDGGFYEQYFGPGTRLTVT.

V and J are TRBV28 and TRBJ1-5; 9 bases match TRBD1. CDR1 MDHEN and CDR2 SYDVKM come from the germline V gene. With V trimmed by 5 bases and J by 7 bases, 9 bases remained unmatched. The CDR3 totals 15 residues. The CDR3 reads CASSDRTGVRQPQHF. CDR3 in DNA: TGTGCCAGCAGTGATCGGACAGGGGTCAGGCAGCCCCAGCATTTT.

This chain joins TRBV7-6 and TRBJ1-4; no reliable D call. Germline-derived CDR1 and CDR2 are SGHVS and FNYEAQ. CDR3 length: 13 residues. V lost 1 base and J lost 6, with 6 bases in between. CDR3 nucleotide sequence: TGTGCCAGCAGCTTAGGGGCTTATGAAAAACTGTTTTTT. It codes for CASSLGAYEKLFF.

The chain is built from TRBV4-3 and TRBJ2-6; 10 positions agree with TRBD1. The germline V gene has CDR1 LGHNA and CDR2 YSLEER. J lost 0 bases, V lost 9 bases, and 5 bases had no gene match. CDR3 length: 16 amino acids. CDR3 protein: CASSDRGTSGANVLTF. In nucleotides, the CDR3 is TGCGCCAGTTCGGACAGGGGGACCTCTGGGGCCAACGTCCTGACTTTC.

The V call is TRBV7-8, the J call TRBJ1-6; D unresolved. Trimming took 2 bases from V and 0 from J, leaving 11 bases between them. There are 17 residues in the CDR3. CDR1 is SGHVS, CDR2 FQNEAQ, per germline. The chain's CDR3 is CASSLIPGLSYNSPLHF. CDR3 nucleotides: TGTGCCAGCAGCTTAATCCCAGGACTCTCCTATAATTCACCCCTCCACTTT.

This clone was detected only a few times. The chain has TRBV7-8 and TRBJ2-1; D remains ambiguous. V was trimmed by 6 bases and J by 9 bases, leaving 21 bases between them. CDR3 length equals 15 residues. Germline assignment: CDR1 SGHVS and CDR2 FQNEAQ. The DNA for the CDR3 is TGTGCCAGCAGTCCCAGAATGTCCGAGGTCGGTGAGCAGTTCTTC. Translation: CASSPRMSEVGEQFF.

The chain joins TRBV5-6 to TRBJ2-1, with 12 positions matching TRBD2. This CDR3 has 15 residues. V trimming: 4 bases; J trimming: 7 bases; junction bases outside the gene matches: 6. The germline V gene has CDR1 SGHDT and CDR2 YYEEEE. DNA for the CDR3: TGTGCCAGCAGCGTTGGACTAGCGGGACAAAATGAGCAGTTCTTC. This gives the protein CASSVGLAGQNEQFF.

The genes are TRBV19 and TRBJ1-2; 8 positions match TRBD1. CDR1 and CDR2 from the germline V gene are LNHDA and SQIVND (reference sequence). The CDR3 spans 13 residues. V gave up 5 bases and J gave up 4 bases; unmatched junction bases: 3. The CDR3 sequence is CASSVQGGYGYTF. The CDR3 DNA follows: TGTGCCAGTAGTGTACAGGGGGGCTATGGCTACACCTTC.

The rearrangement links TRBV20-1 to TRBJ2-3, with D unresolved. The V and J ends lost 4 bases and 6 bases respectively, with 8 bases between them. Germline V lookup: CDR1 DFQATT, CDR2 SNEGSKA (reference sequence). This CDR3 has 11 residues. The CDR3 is CSAKSPDTQYF. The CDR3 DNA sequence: TGCAGTGCTAAATCCCCGGATACGCAGTATTTT.

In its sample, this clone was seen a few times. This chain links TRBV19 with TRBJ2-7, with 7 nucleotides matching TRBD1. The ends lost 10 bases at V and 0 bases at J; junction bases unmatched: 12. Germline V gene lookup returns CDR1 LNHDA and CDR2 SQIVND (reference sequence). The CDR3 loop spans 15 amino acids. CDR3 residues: CATARGTDLSYEQYF. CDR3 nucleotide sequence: TGTGCCACCGCAAGGGGGACAGACCTCTCCTACGAGCAGTACTTC.

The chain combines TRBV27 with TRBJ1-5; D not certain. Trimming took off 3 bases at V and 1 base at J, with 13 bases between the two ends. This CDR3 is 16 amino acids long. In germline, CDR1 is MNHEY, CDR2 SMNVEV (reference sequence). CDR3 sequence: CASSFSRTRSNQPQHF. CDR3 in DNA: TGTGCCAGCAGTTTCAGCCGAACTAGGAGCAATCAGCCCCAGCATTTT.

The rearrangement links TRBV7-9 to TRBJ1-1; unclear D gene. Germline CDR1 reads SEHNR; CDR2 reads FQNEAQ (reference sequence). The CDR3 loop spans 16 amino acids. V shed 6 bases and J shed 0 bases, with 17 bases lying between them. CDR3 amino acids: CASRTTIGEMNTEAFF. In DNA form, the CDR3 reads TGTGCCAGCAGAACAACTATCGGGGAGATGAACACTGAAGCTTTCTTT.

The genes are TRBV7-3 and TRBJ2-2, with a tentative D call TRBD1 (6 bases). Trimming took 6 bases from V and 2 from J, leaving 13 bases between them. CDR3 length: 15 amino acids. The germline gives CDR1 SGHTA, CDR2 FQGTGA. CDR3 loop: CASRPGHLNTGELFF. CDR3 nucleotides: TGTGCCAGCAGGCCGGGACACTTAAACACCGGGGAGCTGTTTTTT. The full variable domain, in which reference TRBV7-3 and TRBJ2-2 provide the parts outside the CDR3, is GAGVSQTPSNKVTEKGKYVELRCDPISGHTALYWYRQSLGQGPEFLIYFQGTGAADDSGLPNDRFFAVRPEGSVSTLKIQRTERGDSAVYLCASRPGHLNTGELFFGEGSRLTVL.

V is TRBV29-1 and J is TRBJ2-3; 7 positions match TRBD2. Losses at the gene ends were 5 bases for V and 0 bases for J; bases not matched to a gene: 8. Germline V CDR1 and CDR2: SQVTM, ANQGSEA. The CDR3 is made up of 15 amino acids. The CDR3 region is CSVSAWGGSTDTQYF. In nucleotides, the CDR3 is TGCAGCGTTTCTGCCTGGGGGGGAAGCACAGATACGCAGTATTTT.

CDR3 in DNA: TGCAGCGCCCGGTCGGGAGGGGCGATGTACTTC. Its translation is CSARSGGAMYF. This rearrangement joins TRBV29-1 to TRBJ2-7, with 8 bases matching TRBD2. The germline gives CDR1 SQVTM, CDR2 ANQGSEA. J lost 12 bases, V lost 7 bases, and 11 bases had no gene match. CDR3 size: 11 residues.

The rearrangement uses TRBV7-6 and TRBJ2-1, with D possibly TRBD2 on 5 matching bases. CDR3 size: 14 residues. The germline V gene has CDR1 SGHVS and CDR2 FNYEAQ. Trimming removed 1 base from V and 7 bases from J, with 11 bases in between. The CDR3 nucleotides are TGTGCCAGCAGCTTAGGGGCGGGTGCTAATGAGCAGTTCTTC. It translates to CASSLGAGANEQFF.

The CDR3 here is CASSIVAGGGEQYF. In nucleotides, the CDR3 is TGTGCCAGTAGTATTGTAGCGGGAGGTGGAGAGCAGTACTTC. This sequence joins TRBV19 and TRBJ2-7, with 10 bases aligning to TRBD2. Germline V gene sequence: CDR1 LNHDA, CDR2 SQIVND (reference sequence). V shed 3 bases and J 7 bases; nucleotides not matched to a gene: 6. This CDR3 has 14 amino acids.

The CDR3 protein is CASTPQGYNSPLHF. The CDR3 DNA follows: TGTGCCAGCACCCCCCAGGGTTATAATTCACCCCTCCACTTT. This chain joins TRBV7-2 and TRBJ1-6, with a possible D match to TRBD1 (5 bases). This CDR3 contains 14 residues. Per the germline V gene, CDR1 is SGHTA and CDR2 is FQGNSA. The V gene lost 7 bases and the J gene lost 4 bases, with 11 bases spanning the gap.

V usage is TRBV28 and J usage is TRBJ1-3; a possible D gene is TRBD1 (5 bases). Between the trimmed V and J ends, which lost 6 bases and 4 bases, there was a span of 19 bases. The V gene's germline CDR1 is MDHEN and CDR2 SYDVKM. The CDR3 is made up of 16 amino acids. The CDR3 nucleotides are TGTGCCAGCAGCTACACCGCGGGGCTATCAGGAAACACCATATATTTT. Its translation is CASSYTAGLSGNTIYF.

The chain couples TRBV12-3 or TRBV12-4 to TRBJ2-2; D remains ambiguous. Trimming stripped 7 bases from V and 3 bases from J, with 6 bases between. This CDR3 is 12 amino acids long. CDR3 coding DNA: TGTGCCAGCACTCACTACACCGGGGAGCTGTTTTTT. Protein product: CASTHYTGELFF.

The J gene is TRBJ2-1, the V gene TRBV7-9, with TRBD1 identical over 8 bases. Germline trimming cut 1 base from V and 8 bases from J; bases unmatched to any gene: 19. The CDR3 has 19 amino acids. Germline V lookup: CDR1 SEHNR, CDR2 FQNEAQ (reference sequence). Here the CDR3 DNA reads TGTGCCAGCAGCTTAGTTGCAGACCTCGGGACAGGAGTTTTCGATGAGCAGTTCTTC. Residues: CASSLVADLGTGVFDEQFF.

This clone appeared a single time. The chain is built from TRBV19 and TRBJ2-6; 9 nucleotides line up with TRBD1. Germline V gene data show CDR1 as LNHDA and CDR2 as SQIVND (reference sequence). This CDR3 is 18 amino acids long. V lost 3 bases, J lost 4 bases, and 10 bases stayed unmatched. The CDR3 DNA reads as TGTGCCAGTAGTATCCGCGGACAGGGGTATACGGGGGCCAACGTCCTGACTTTC. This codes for CASSIRGQGYTGANVLTF.